This T cell receptor beta chain was identified during a study of Ad26.COV2.S vaccination and SARS-CoV-2 variants (dated by TCRdb to about 2021). With respect to the entire study: Donors in the vaccine arm were drawn from COV1001, a multicentre, randomized, double-blind, placebo-controlled phase I-IIa trial testing Ad26.COV2.S in healthy adults. Ad26.COV2.S was administered intramuscularly at a dose of 5x10^10 or 1x10^11 viral particles, either as one shot or as two shots given 56 days apart. Investigators remained blinded to trial group allocation during experiments and outcome assessment. A total of some 30 samples were included in the TCR-sequenced set, comprising roughly 19 Ad26.COV2.S vaccine recipients, 5 placebo recipients and 8 SARS-CoV-2 convalescent individuals. Trial participants were randomized into five groups of five: low-dose or high-dose Ad26.COV2.S given once or twice, or placebo on both occasions. TCRbeta repertoire sequencing was used to assess the specificity and breadth of SARS-CoV-2-reactive T cell receptors after Ad26.COV2.S vaccination.

Results the study describes overall, beyond this receptor: After vaccination, spike-specific CD8+ and CD4+ T cell responses were reported to show substantial breadth. The authors noted that the TCR breadth and depth analyses may have underestimated total T cell responses. Spike-specific TCR breadth was higher in Ad26.COV2.S recipients than in placebo recipients (P = 0.0014). Comparable non-spike TCR breadth was observed between vaccine and placebo recipients, consistent with only spike being contained in the vaccine. The study was not powered for comparison of responses between vaccine doses or regimens.

Sequences MNHNY (CDR1) and SVGAGI (CDR2) are obtained from the germline V gene (reference sequence). The CDR3 goes from the cysteine to the phenylalanine over 14 residues. Only the CDR3 part of the read is kept: 42 bases, read in frame from the first base. Relative to germline, V is 5 bases shorter and J is 3 bases shorter, with 11 bases between their ends. The immunoSEQ Assay was the method used to sequence TCRbeta CDR3 regions. After extraction, genomic DNA underwent amplification by bias-controlled multiplex PCR, followed by high-throughput sequencing. The study's own analysis went as follows. To quantify the absolute abundance of each unique TCRbeta CDR3 region, sequences were collapsed and filtered. T cell fraction was estimated by normalizing TCRbeta template counts to usable DNA, with usable DNA measured through amplification of reference genes found in all nucleated cells. Repertoire TCRs were annotated as SARS-CoV-2-specific by exact matching of V gene, CDR3 amino acid sequence and J gene to a known reactive TCR set. The reference SARS-CoV-2 TCR set was derived from MIRA and filtered for enrichment in COVID-19-positive ImmuneCODE repertoires, a step that removed public or cross-reactive TCRs. Drawing on the MIRA antigens, annotated TCRs were analysed further at the level of specific ORF or position within ORF. Depth was the summed frequency of annotated unique rearrangements, while breadth was defined as annotated unique rearrangements over total unique productive rearrangements. Two-sided Wilcoxon rank-sum tests were applied when comparing TCR breadth between groups. TCRdb retrieved this table from immuneACCESS and kept in-frame rearrangements only. Not all clones are present; in checked studies, unresolved V genes account for under half, and no reason is known for the remainder. V, J and clone size are those of that table, while D and trimming were read from the DNA. Across this sample there are hundreds of thousands of clones, with approximately 88% seen only once. Over 1.3% of the sample comes from the top ten.

In the paper's terms, the treatment or condition label means: approximately 18 received Ad26.COV2.S at low or high dose, single or two shots; roughly five received placebo; per-sample allocation not given. Repertoires of vaccine and placebo recipients were sequenced from samples collected on day 63 after the first injection. Cohort 1b enrolled some 25 adults aged 18-55 years at a single site in Boston, USA, between 29 July and 7 August 2020. Ad26.COV2.S was a replication-incompetent adenovirus type 26 vector expressing a prefusion-stabilized SARS-CoV-2 spike protein from the original Wuhan strain. Regarding this clone: No antigen is known for it. Per-base quality was not reported, and no clone a single base away is much larger than it.

Sample: peripheral blood, taken in a trial of Ad26.COV2.S vaccine versus placebo. The sequence derives from a person aged 18 to 59 who received the Ad26.COV2.S COVID-19 vaccine or a placebo. The chain is assembled from TRBV6-6 and TRBJ1-5; a tentative D match to TRBD1 spans 5 bases. The nucleotide sequence reads TGTGCCAGCAGTGACGGGACCGTCAATCAGCCCCAGCATTTT. Translation gives CASSDGTVNQPQHF.